This entry features one TCR beta chain sequence. Original processing methods: Amplified reference gene primers provided the basis for estimating nucleated cell counts. TCRdb's copy holds only in-frame clones and misses some; the assay was immunoSEQ multiplex PCR. V, J and clone size are taken as reported in that table, and D and trimming were inferred from the DNA itself. This sample has 250,000 or so clones, with 80% to 90% found just once. This sample was taken from a study of blood T cell repertoires in COVID-19. Study summary: COVID-19 samples collected from the United States, Italy and Spain covered acute and convalescent phases. The cDNA or gDNA used as material had been derived from T cells, B-cell-depleted T cells, or PBMCs.

The V end lost 5 bases, the J end lost 4 bases, and 15 bases lay between the germline ends. The CDR3 is 14 amino acids. Germline V gives CDR1 MNHEY, CDR2 SVGAGI. The J gene is TRBJ2-7, the V gene TRBV6-5, with a possible D match to TRBD2 (6 bases). Input material: PBMCs or T cells enriched from blood (not recorded which). The clonotype was recovered from a woman aged 45-60 years who had been exposed to COVID-19. In nucleotides, the CDR3 is TGTGCCAGCAGTAAACCCGGTGGGGGGTACGAGCAGTACTTC. As protein: CASSKPGGGYEQYF.